Listed here are 12 T cell receptor beta chains from one sample, sequenced in a study of cytomegalovirus exposure and HLA in healthy donors. In the PCR, 60 Vbeta and 13 Jbeta primers were used. Sequenced by immunoSEQ multiplex PCR; TCRdb stores in-frame clones only, minus some. The sample contains some 160,000 clones, around 77% of which appear only once. The specimen sequenced was PBMCs. The receptors come from a man in his 60s in good health and CMV-seronegative.

A few counts support this clone. The rearrangement joins TRBV19 to TRBJ2-2; TRBD1 agrees at 10 bases. The CDR3 sequence is 16 residues long. V dropped 5 bases and J dropped 5; count of bases not matched to a gene: 8. CDR1 LNHDA and CDR2 SQIVND come from the germline V gene (reference sequence). Here the CDR3 DNA reads TGTGCCAGTAGTCGACCACCGGGACAGGGGACCGGGGAGCTGTTTTTT. It codes for CASSRPPGQGTGELFF.

This clone was found once. The chain has TRBV7-9 and TRBJ1-6; D perhaps matches TRBD1 (6 bases). CDR1 and CDR2 from the germline V gene are SEHNR and FQNEAQ (reference sequence). The CDR3 has 17 amino acids. Trimming took off 6 bases at V and 7 bases at J, with 22 bases between the two ends. The CDR3 spells CASSPGTLGTINSPLHF. The CDR3 DNA sequence: TGTGCCAGCAGTCCCGGGACATTAGGAACGATCAATTCACCCCTCCACTTT.

The CDR3 coding sequence is TGTGCCAGCAGTTACAAGAGCGGGCCTAATTCACCCCTCCACTTT. Its translation: CASSYKSGPNSPLHF. The rearrangement links TRBV6-6 to TRBJ1-6; no firm D call. The CDR3 has 15 amino acids. The germline V and J ends were trimmed by 2 bases and 6 bases, with 11 bases remaining between them. Germline CDR1 and CDR2: MNHNY and SVGAGI (reference sequence).

This chain links TRBV2 with TRBJ2-7; D gene uncertain. The CDR3 has 13 residues. Deletions cut 7 bases from V and 3 bases from J, with 13 bases between. Germline-derived CDR1 and CDR2 are SNHLY and FYNNEI. The CDR3 sequence is CASTEPFHYEQYF. The CDR3 DNA reads TGTGCCAGCACGGAGCCCTTCCACTACGAGCAGTACTTC.

CDR3 protein: CASSANRGLNEQFF. DNA of the CDR3: TGTGCCAGCAGCGCCAACAGGGGGCTGAATGAGCAGTTCTTC. The V gene is TRBV11-2, the J gene TRBJ2-1; TRBD1 matches at 9 bases. The germline CDR1 and CDR2 sequences are SGHAT and FQNNGV. V dropped 5 bases and J dropped 7; count of bases not matched to a gene: 6. The CDR3 sequence is 14 residues long.

The chain uses TRBV6-1 and TRBJ1-2; TRBD1 matches at 7 bases. After removal of 6 bases from V and 2 bases from J, the junction contained 9 bases not matched to a gene. The length of the CDR3 is 15 residues. CDR1 MNHNS and CDR2 SASEGT come from the germline V gene. The CDR3 loop is CASSREGQTNYGYTF. The CDR3 DNA follows: TGTGCCAGCAGCCGAGAGGGACAGACAAACTATGGCTACACCTTC.

In its sample, this clone was seen a few times. The genes are TRBV5-1 and TRBJ2-1; possibly TRBD2 for D (6 bases). The CDR3 covers 18 residues. In germline, CDR1 is SGHRS, CDR2 YFSETQ. Trimming stripped 0 bases from V and 0 bases from J, with 16 bases between. The CDR3 sequence is CASSLVRDQLSSYNEQFF. In DNA form, the CDR3 reads TGCGCCAGCAGCTTGGTGCGGGACCAACTAAGCTCCTACAATGAGCAGTTCTTC.

This clone was recorded a few times. This chain links TRBV7-8 with TRBJ2-3; TRBD2 aligns across 10 bases. Germline V gene sequence: CDR1 SGHVS, CDR2 FQNEAQ. The CDR3 runs to 12 residues. Unmatched junction bases numbered 4, after V lost 10 bases and J lost 6 bases. The DNA of the CDR3 is TGTGCCACCGATAGCGGGGGGGATACGCAGTATTTT. Amino acid sequence: CATDSGGDTQYF.

This chain uses TRBV30 with TRBJ2-5, with D tentatively TRBD1 (6 bases). The J call is doubtful: the DNA matches TRBJ2-7 better. CDR3 size: 13 residues. Germline assignment: CDR1 GTSNPN and CDR2 SVGIG (reference sequence). As DNA, the CDR3 is TGTGCCTGGAACAGGGATAGCTCCTACGAGCAGTACTTC. It specifies CAWNRDSSYEQYF.

This chain joins TRBV5-4 and TRBJ2-7, with 9 bases fitting TRBD1. This CDR3 has 15 amino acids. V was pared by 0 bases and J by 0 bases, with 1 base of the junction left unmatched. The V gene's germline CDR1 is SGHNT and CDR2 YYREEE (reference sequence). CDR3 sequence reads: CASSLATGGSYEQYF. The CDR3 coding sequence is TGTGCCAGCAGCTTGGCGACAGGGGGCTCCTACGAGCAGTACTTC.

The CDR3 reads CASSPGQGHEKLFF. In nucleotides, the CDR3 is TGCGCCAGCAGTCCCGGACAGGGTCATGAAAAACTGTTTTTT. This chain connects TRBV5-1 to TRBJ1-4; 8 bases map to TRBD1. Germline V gene sequence: CDR1 SGHRS, CDR2 YFSETQ. V was pared by 5 bases and J by 6 bases, with 6 bases of the junction left unmatched. The CDR3 runs to 14 residues.

At least ten counts were recorded for this clone. The chain combines TRBV5-1 with TRBJ2-5; TRBD2 matches 8 bases. CDR3 length: 14 residues. Germline V gene lookup returns CDR1 SGHRS and CDR2 YFSETQ. With 4 bases clipped from V and 2 bases from J, the junction kept 4 bases outside the gene matches. The CDR3 loop is CASSPGLDQETQYF. Written as DNA, the CDR3 is TGCGCCAGCAGCCCGGGACTAGATCAAGAGACCCAGTACTTC. Drawing the rest from reference TRBV5-1 and TRBJ2-5, the complete variable domain is KAGVTQTPRYLIKTRGQQVTLSCSPISGHRSVSWYQQTPGQGLQFLFEYFSETQRNKGNFPGRFSGRQFSNSRSEMNVSTLELGDSALYLCASSPGLDQETQYFGPGTRLLVL.